The 25 T cell receptor beta chains in this list originate from one sample, sequenced in a study of glioma-infiltrating T cells after dendritic cell vaccination. TCRdb keeps only in-frame clones here, not all; method: immunoSEQ multiplex PCR. Among approximately 48,000 clones listed, about 85% were seen once. Sample: blood, taken before dendritic cell vaccination. The receptors here all came from a human donor with glioblastoma.

The J gene is TRBJ2-7, the V gene TRBV29-1, with D perhaps matching TRBD1 (6 bases). V was clipped by 5 bases and J by 0 bases, with 20 bases between them. The CDR3 is 16 amino acids. Germline CDR1 and CDR2: SQVTM and ANQGSEA. The CDR3 reads CSVRGFRGLSSYEQYF. CDR3 bases: TGCAGCGTTCGAGGTTTCAGGGGCCTTAGCTCCTACGAGCAGTACTTC.

The chain couples TRBV30 to TRBJ2-3, with a weak D call TRBD2 (7 bases). The germline CDR1 and CDR2 sequences are GTSNPN and SVGIG (reference sequence). The CDR3 consists of 14 residues. Trimming took off 7 bases at V and 3 bases at J, with 17 bases between the two ends. The CDR3 DNA reads TGTGCCTCGAGGGGGGTCGGGGGGACAGATACGCAGTATTTT. Translated: CASRGVGGTDTQYF.

The chain couples TRBV5-1 to TRBJ2-7; 12 bases map to TRBD1. Germline V CDR1 and CDR2: SGHRS, YFSETQ. The length of the CDR3 is 15 residues. With 2 bases clipped from V and 5 bases from J, the junction kept 5 bases outside the gene matches. CDR3 DNA sequence: TGCGCCAGCAGCTTTGTCGGGACAGGGGGCAACGAGCAGTACTTC. This sequence encodes CASSFVGTGGNEQYF.

The V gene is TRBV20-1, the J gene TRBJ2-1; D is perhaps TRBD1 (6 bases). The CDR3 contains 11 residues. V was cut by 2 bases and J by 7 bases, with 6 bases left in between. Germline CDR1 and CDR2: DFQATT and SNEGSKA (reference sequence). CDR3 bases: TGCAGTGCTAGAAGGGGGAATGAGCAGTTCTTC. Translating it yields CSARRGNEQFF.

The chain uses TRBV9 and TRBJ2-5, with D possibly TRBD2 on 6 matching bases. This CDR3 is 15 amino acids long. V was shortened by 0 bases and J by 4 bases, with 13 bases between the two germline ends. Per germline, CDR1 SGDLS and CDR2 YYNGEE. CDR3 DNA: TGTGCCAGCAGCGTAGGAGGGGCGGGAAGAGAGACCCAGTACTTC. This encodes CASSVGGAGRETQYF. Drawing the rest from reference TRBV9 and TRBJ2-5, the complete variable domain is DSGVTQTPKHLITATGQRVTLRCSPRSGDLSVYWYQQSLDQGLQFLIQYYNGEERAKGNILERFSAQQFPDLHSELNLSSLELGDSALYFCASSVGGAGRETQYFGPGTRLLVL.

The chain links TRBV5-6 to TRBJ1-3, with 7 positions matching TRBD1. CDR3 size: 14 residues. The ends lost 2 bases at V and 7 bases at J; junction bases unmatched: 6. CDR1 and CDR2 (germline): SGHDT, YYEEEE. CDR3 amino acids: CASSFGTRGNTIYF. The CDR3 bases are TGTGCCAGCAGCTTTGGAACCAGGGGGAACACCATATATTTT.

A few counts support this clone. V usage is TRBV5-8 and J usage is TRBJ1-2; 7 nucleotides agree with TRBD1. Per the germline V gene, CDR1 is SGHTS and CDR2 is YDEGEE. With 2 bases clipped from V and 4 bases from J, the junction kept 5 bases outside the gene matches. The CDR3 consists of 14 residues. CDR3 DNA sequence: TGTGCCAGCAGCTTTCCGGGACAGTCCTATGGCTACACCTTC. Translated: CASSFPGQSYGYTF.

The rearrangement links TRBV13 to TRBJ1-1; D is perhaps TRBD1 (6 bases). The V gene lost 4 bases and the J gene lost 3 bases, with 9 bases spanning the gap. Germline values: CDR1 PRHDT, CDR2 FYEKMQ (reference sequence). CDR3 length: 13 amino acids. The CDR3 region is CASSSQGYTEAFF. The CDR3 DNA follows: TGTGCCAGCAGCTCCCAGGGGTACACTGAAGCTTTCTTT. Variable domain in full (rest from reference TRBV13 and TRBJ1-1): AAGVIQSPRHLIKEKRETATLKCYPIPRHDTVYWYQQGPGQDPQFLISFYEKMQSDKGSIPDRFSAQQFSDYHSELNMSSLELGDSALYFCASSSQGYTEAFFGQGTRLTVV.

The chain uses TRBV30 and TRBJ1-1, with 8 bases aligning to TRBD1. Germline CDR1 is GTSNPN and CDR2 is SVGIG (reference sequence). V gave up 5 bases and J gave up 5 bases; unmatched junction bases: 4. The CDR3 runs to 12 residues. The CDR3 region is CAWGQGRTEAFF. CDR3 in DNA: TGTGCCTGGGGACAGGGTAGAACTGAAGCTTTCTTT. Full variable domain (outside the CDR3, taken from reference TRBV30 and TRBJ1-1): SQTIHQWPATLVQPVGSPLSLECTVEGTSNPNLYWYRQAAGRGLQLLFYSVGIGQISSEVPQNLSASRPQDRQFILSSKKLLLSDSGFYLCAWGQGRTEAFFGQGTRLTVV.

The gene calls are TRBV6-1 and TRBJ2-7; D gene unclear. From germline, CDR1 is MNHNS and CDR2 SASEGT. This CDR3 spans 15 amino acids. Trimming stripped 6 bases from V and 2 bases from J, with 17 bases between. The CDR3 is CASSSTPTNTYEQYF. CDR3 bases: TGTGCCAGCAGCTCCACACCAACTAACACCTACGAGCAGTACTTC.

This clone appeared once. The chain carries TRBV27 and TRBJ2-1; TRBD1 agrees at 7 bases. With V trimmed by 4 bases and J by 6 bases, 15 bases remained unmatched. There are 17 residues in the CDR3. The germline V gene encodes CDR1 MNHEY and CDR2 SMNVEV (reference sequence). The CDR3: CASSSNLTGERINEQFF. The CDR3 DNA reads as TGTGCCAGCAGTTCCAACCTCACAGGGGAGCGGATCAATGAGCAGTTCTTC.

This sequence joins TRBV5-1 and TRBJ2-1; 10 bases align to TRBD2. CDR1 and CDR2 from the germline V gene are SGHRS and YFSETQ. Trimming took 0 bases from V and 5 from J; bases not matched to a gene: 5. The CDR3 length is 16 residues. The CDR3 sequence is CASSLVLAGGNNEQFF. DNA of the CDR3: TGCGCCAGCAGCTTGGTTTTAGCGGGGGGAAACAATGAGCAGTTCTTC.

The chain carries TRBV5-1 and TRBJ2-3; D is unclear. CDR1 is SGHRS, CDR2 YFSETQ, per germline. Between the trimmed V and J ends, which lost 0 bases and 2 bases, there was a span of 10 bases. This CDR3 has 15 residues. In DNA, the CDR3 is TGCGCCAGCAGCTTGGAAGACACAACCACAGATACGCAGTATTTT. It encodes CASSLEDTTTDTQYF. Full variable domain (outside the CDR3, taken from reference TRBV5-1 and TRBJ2-3): KAGVTQTPRYLIKTRGQQVTLSCSPISGHRSVSWYQQTPGQGLQFLFEYFSETQRNKGNFPGRFSGRQFSNSRSEMNVSTLELGDSALYLCASSLEDTTTDTQYFGPGTRLTVL.

This CDR3 reads CASSRGTTSYEQYF. The CDR3, as DNA: TGCGCCAGCAGCCGCGGGACTACCTCCTACGAGCAGTACTTC. The rearrangement joins TRBV4-3 to TRBJ2-7, with 7 bases fitting TRBD2. The CDR3 covers 14 residues. Germline CDR1 reads LGHNA; CDR2 reads YSLEER. V lost 4 bases, J lost 0 bases, and 3 bases stayed unmatched.

This sequence joins TRBV28 and TRBJ1-1; no firm D call. Germline V gene sequence: CDR1 MDHEN, CDR2 SYDVKM. V shed 5 bases and J shed 0 bases, with 13 bases lying between them. CDR3 length equals 15 residues. Here the CDR3 reads CASSPGGLMNTEAFF. For the CDR3, the DNA is TGTGCCAGCAGTCCCGGCGGACTCATGAACACTGAAGCTTTCTTT.

This clone was observed once. This rearrangement joins TRBV27 to TRBJ1-2; 7 bases are a match to TRBD1. The CDR3 length is 12 residues. V dropped 6 bases and J dropped 7; count of bases not matched to a gene: 5. The germline V gene has CDR1 MNHEY and CDR2 SMNVEV (reference sequence). CDR3 region: CASSGTAFGYTF. For the CDR3, the DNA is TGTGCCAGCAGCGGGACAGCCTTTGGCTACACCTTC.

The rearrangement joins TRBV5-6 to TRBJ1-4; 7 bases line up with TRBD1. This CDR3 region has 16 residues. V dropped 0 bases and J dropped 7; count of bases not matched to a gene: 9. From germline, CDR1 is SGHDT and CDR2 YYEEEE. The CDR3 sequence: CASSLALGGGIEKLFF. The DNA of the CDR3 is TGTGCCAGCAGCTTGGCCCTTGGAGGGGGCATTGAAAAACTGTTTTTT.

V usage is TRBV9 and J usage is TRBJ1-1; 10 bases map to TRBD1. Trimming at V came to 7 bases and at J to 4 bases, leaving 7 bases not matched to a gene. The CDR3 sequence is 14 residues long. Germline CDR1 reads SGDLS; CDR2 reads YYNGEE. Here the CDR3 DNA reads TGTGCCAGCTCCCAGACAGGGGGCGGCACTGAAGCTTTCTTT. Translating it yields CASSQTGGGTEAFF.

V and J are TRBV6-5 and TRBJ2-7; 11 positions agree with TRBD1. Losses at the gene ends were 2 bases for V and 3 bases for J; bases not matched to a gene: 3. The CDR3 contains 15 residues. Germline V CDR1 and CDR2: MNHEY, SVGAGI. The CDR3 sequence: CASSYRDRGIYEQYF. CDR3 DNA sequence: TGTGCCAGCAGTTACCGGGACAGGGGGATCTACGAGCAGTACTTC.

The chain links TRBV27 to TRBJ1-2; tentative D call: TRBD1 (5 bases). Deletions cut 2 bases from V and 9 bases from J, with 13 bases between. CDR1 is MNHEY and CDR2 is SMNVEV in the germline V gene (reference sequence). The CDR3 extends over 13 amino acids. This CDR3 is CASSLAGSYSYTF. The CDR3 coding sequence is TGTGCCAGCAGTTTAGCAGGGTCTTATAGCTACACCTTC.

V gene TRBV12-5 combines with J gene TRBJ2-6, with D unresolved. V was shortened by 4 bases and J by 3 bases, with 10 bases between the two germline ends. Germline assignment: CDR1 LGHNT and CDR2 FRNRAP. This CDR3 region has 15 residues. CDR3 nucleotide sequence: TGTGCTAGTGGTTGGAGCTCTGGTGGGGCCAACGTCCTGACTTTC. Amino acids: CASGWSSGGANVLTF.

The rearrangement uses TRBV10-3 and TRBJ2-6, with D maybe TRBD1 (5 bases). The V end was cut by 2 bases, the J end by 0 bases, with 11 bases between. This CDR3 has 17 residues. CDR1 and CDR2 (germline): ENHRY, SYGVKD. Written as DNA, the CDR3 is TGTGCCATCAGTGAGGGCGGACAAGGCTCTGGGGCCAACGTCCTGACTTTC. It is translated as CAISEGGQGSGANVLTF.

This chain connects TRBV30 to TRBJ1-1; TRBD1 matches 10 bases. This CDR3 contains 13 residues. Looked up from germline, CDR1 is GTSNPN and CDR2 is SVGIG (reference sequence). V shed 5 bases and J 1 base; nucleotides not matched to a gene: 1. The CDR3 is CAWGTGENTEAFF. CDR3 nucleotides: TGTGCCTGGGGGACAGGGGAGAACACTGAAGCTTTCTTT.

The chain links TRBV4-2 to TRBJ2-1; D is perhaps TRBD2 (5 bases). This CDR3 contains 13 residues. The V and J ends lost 3 bases and 5 bases respectively, with 8 bases between them. Germline values: CDR1 LGHNA, CDR2 YNFKEQ. The CDR3 bases are TGTGCCAGCAGCCAGAAACTAGACAATGAGCAGTTCTTC. As protein: CASSQKLDNEQFF.

The V call is TRBV2, the J call TRBJ1-6; D unclear. This CDR3 spans 14 amino acids. V gave up 6 bases and J gave up 1 base, with 7 bases separating them. Germline V lookup: CDR1 SNHLY, CDR2 FYNNEI. The CDR3 DNA follows: TGTGCCAGCAGCGAGGGATCCTATAATTCACCCCTCCACTTT. This encodes CASSEGSYNSPLHF.